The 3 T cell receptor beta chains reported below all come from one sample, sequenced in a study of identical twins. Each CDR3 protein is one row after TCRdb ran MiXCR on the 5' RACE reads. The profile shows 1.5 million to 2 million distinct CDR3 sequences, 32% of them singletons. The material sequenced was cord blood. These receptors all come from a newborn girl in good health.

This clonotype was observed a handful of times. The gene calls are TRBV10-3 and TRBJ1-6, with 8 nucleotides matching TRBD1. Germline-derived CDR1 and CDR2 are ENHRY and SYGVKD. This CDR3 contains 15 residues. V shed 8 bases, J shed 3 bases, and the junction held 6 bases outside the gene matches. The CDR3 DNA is TGTGCCATCCAGAAAGGACAGGGCTATAATTCACCCCTCCACTTT. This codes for CAIQKGQGYNSPLHF.

The CDR3 spells CASAWESSPLHF. CDR3 bases: TGTGCCAGCGCATGGGAGAGTTCACCCCTCCACTTT. V and J are TRBV2 and TRBJ1-6; D is unresolved. Looked up from germline, CDR1 is SNHLY and CDR2 is FYNNEI. The CDR3 is made up of 12 amino acids. V lost 8 bases to trimming and J lost 9 bases, with 11 bases between them.

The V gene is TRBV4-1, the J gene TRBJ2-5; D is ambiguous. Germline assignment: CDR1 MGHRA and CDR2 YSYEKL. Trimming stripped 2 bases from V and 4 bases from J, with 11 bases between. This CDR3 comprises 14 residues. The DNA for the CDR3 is TGCGCCAGCAGCCAAATCGGACCGGGAGAGACCCAGTACTTC. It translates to CASSQIGPGETQYF.